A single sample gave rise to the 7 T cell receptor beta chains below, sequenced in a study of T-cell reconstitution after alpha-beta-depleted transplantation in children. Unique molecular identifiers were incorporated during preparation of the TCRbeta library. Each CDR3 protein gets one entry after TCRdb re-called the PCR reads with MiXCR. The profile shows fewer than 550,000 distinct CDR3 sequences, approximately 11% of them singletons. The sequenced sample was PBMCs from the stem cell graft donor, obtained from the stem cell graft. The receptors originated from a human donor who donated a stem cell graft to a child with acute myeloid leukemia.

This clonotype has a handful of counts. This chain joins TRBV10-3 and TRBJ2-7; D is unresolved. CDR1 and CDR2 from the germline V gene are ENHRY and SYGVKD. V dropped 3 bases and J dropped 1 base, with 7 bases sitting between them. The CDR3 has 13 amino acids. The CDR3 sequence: CAISEPNSYEQYV. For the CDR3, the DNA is TGTGCCATCAGTGAACCTAATTCCTACGAGCAGTACGTC.

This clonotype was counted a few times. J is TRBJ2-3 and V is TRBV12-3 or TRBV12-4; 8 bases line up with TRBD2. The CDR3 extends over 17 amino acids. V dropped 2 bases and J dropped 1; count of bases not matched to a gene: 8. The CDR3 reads CASSLYRLAGRTDTQYF. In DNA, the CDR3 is TGTGCCAGCAGTTTATATCGTCTAGCGGGCCGCACAGATACGCAGTATTTT.

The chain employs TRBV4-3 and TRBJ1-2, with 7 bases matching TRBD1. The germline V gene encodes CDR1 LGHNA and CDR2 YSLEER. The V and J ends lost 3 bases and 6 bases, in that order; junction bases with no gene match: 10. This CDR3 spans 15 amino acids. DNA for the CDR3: TGCGCCAGCAGCCACGTAGGGACAGTGGAGGATGGCTACACCTTC. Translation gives CASSHVGTVEDGYTF.

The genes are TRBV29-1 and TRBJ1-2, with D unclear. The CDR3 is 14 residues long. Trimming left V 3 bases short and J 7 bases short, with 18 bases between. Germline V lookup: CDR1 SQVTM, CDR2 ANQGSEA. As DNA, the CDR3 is TGCAGCGTTGAGAAGCAGTCCGGACCCTTTGGCTACACCTTC. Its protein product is CSVEKQSGPFGYTF.

The CDR3 DNA is TGTGCCAGCAGTACGGGACCGCGGGTCATTCAGTACTTC. It specifies CASSTGPRVIQYF. J is TRBJ2-4 and V is TRBV27; D tentatively reads TRBD1 or TRBD2 (5 bases each). V was pared by 5 bases and J by 9 bases, with 14 bases between. Germline V gives CDR1 MNHEY, CDR2 SMNVEV (reference sequence). This CDR3 region has 13 residues.

The CDR3 nucleotides are TGTGCCAGCAGCTTAGAGTTGGACGGTCTAGGCTACACCTTC. As protein: CASSLELDGLGYTF. The chain employs TRBV7-2 and TRBJ1-2, with no clear D. The V gene's germline CDR1 is SGHTA and CDR2 FQGNSA. The CDR3 totals 14 residues. V lost 1 base, J lost 8 bases, and 14 bases lay in between. Full variable domain (outside the CDR3, taken from reference TRBV7-2 and TRBJ1-2): GAGVSQSPSNKVTEKGKDVELRCDPISGHTALYWYRQSLGQGLEFLIYFQGNSAPDKSGLPSDRFSAERTGGSVSTLTIQRTQQEDSAVYLCASSLELDGLGYTFGSGTRLTVV.

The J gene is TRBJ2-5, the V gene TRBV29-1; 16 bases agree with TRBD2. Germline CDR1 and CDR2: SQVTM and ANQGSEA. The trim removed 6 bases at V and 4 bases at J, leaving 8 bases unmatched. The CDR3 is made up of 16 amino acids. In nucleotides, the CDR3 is TGCAGCGTACGAGGGACTAGCGGGAGGGCTGGAGAGACCCAGTACTTC. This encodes CSVRGTSGRAGETQYF.